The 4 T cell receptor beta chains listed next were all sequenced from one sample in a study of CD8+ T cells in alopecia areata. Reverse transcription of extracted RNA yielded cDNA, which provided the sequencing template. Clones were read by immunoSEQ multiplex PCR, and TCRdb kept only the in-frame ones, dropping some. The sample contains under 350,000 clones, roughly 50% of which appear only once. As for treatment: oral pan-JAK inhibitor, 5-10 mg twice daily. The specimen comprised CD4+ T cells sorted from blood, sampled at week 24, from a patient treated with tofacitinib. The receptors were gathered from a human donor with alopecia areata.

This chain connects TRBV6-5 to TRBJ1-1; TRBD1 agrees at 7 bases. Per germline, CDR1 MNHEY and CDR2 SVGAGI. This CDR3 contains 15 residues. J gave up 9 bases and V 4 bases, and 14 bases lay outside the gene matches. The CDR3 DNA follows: TGTGCCAGCAGTTCGTACCCGGGACAGTGGGTGAAAGCTTTCTTT. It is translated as CASSSYPGQWVKAFF.

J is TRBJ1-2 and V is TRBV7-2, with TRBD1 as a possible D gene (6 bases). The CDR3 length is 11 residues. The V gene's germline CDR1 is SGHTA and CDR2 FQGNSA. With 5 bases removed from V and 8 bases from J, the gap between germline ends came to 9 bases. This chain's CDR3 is CASSPTGGYTF. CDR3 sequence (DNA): TGTGCCAGCAGCCCGACAGGAGGCTACACCTTC.

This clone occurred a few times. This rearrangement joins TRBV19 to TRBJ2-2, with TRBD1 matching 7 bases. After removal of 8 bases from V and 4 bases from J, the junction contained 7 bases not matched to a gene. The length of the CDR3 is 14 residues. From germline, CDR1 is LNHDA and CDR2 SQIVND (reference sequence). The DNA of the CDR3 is TGTGCCAGTCCCGACAGGGCGGCCACCGGGGAGCTGTTTTTT. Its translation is CASPDRAATGELFF.

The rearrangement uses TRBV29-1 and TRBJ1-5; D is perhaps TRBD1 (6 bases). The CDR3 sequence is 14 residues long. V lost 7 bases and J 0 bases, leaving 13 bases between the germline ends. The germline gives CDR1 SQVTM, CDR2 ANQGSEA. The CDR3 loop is CSAGGQNSNQPQHF. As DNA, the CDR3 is TGCAGCGCTGGGGGGCAGAATAGCAATCAGCCCCAGCATTTT.